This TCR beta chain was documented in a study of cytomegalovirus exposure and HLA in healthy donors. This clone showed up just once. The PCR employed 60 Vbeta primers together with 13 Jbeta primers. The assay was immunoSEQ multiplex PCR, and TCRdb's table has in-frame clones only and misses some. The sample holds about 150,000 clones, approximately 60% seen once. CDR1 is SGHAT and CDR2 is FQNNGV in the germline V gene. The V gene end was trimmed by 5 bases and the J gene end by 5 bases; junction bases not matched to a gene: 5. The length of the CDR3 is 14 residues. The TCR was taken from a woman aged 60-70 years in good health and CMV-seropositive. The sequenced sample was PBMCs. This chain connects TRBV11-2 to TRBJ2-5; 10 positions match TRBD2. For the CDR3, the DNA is TGTGCCAGCAGCAAACTAGCGGGGCTGGAGACCCAGTACTTC. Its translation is CASSKLAGLETQYF.